A single sample is the source of the 30 T cell receptor beta chains below, sequenced in a study of CD8+CD57+ T cells in acquired aplastic anemia. In patients chosen for sequencing, flow cytometry had shown CD8+CD57+ cell expansion. TCR beta VDJ and CDR3 profiles were obtained from a genomic DNA template. MiXCR, run by TCRdb on the reads, gives a single entry per CDR3 protein. The table records around 42,000 distinct CDR3 sequences, approximately 63% of them present only once. The specimen sequenced was sorted CD4+, CD8+, or CD8+CD57+ T cells (not recorded which) from PBMCs. Every receptor here comes from a human donor with aplastic anemia.

This clonotype showed up many times. This rearrangement joins TRBV27 to TRBJ2-7, with TRBD1 matching 8 bases. This CDR3 region has 13 residues. The V gene's germline CDR1 is MNHEY and CDR2 SMNVEV (reference sequence). The V and J ends lost 3 bases and 3 bases, in that order; junction bases with no gene match: 1. The CDR3 sequence: CASSFGTGYEQYF. The DNA of the CDR3 is TGTGCCAGCAGTTTCGGGACAGGCTACGAGCAGTACTTC.

V usage is TRBV9 and J usage is TRBJ1-1; TRBD1 matches 7 bases. The CDR3 is 12 amino acids. The J segment lost 7 bases and the V segment lost 4 bases, leaving 4 bases of the junction unmatched. In germline, CDR1 is SGDLS, CDR2 YYNGEE. CDR3 region: CASSRNRGEAFF. CDR3 bases: TGTGCCAGCAGCCGGAACAGGGGTGAAGCTTTCTTT. The full variable domain, rest sourced from reference TRBV9 and TRBJ1-1, is DSGVTQTPKHLITATGQRVTLRCSPRSGDLSVYWYQQSLDQGLQFLIQYYNGEERAKGNILERFSAQQFPDLHSELNLSSLELGDSALYFCASSRNRGEAFFGQGTRLTVV.

The chain recombines TRBV20-1 with TRBJ2-3; the match to TRBD1 covers 12 bases. Germline V CDR1 and CDR2: DFQATT, SNEGSKA (reference sequence). The CDR3 runs to 15 residues. The J segment lost 3 bases and the V segment lost 1 base, leaving 2 bases of the junction unmatched. Here the CDR3 reads CSARVGQGATDTQYF. The CDR3 DNA reads TGCAGTGCTAGAGTGGGACAGGGGGCGACAGATACGCAGTATTTT.

This chain joins TRBV19 and TRBJ2-5, with 10 bases aligning to TRBD1. This CDR3 contains 14 residues. From germline, CDR1 is LNHDA and CDR2 SQIVND (reference sequence). J was trimmed by 4 bases and V by 5 bases; bases with no gene match: 4. CDR3 coding DNA: TGTGCCAGTAGTGCCCGGACAGGGGGAGAGACCCAGTACTTC. Translated, it gives CASSARTGGETQYF.

Comment on this clonotype: The junction differs from germline at one of its ends, possibly a read error. The chain couples TRBV7-6 to TRBJ2-3; a weak D match, TRBD1 (6 bases). CDR1 is SGHVS and CDR2 is FNYEAQ in the germline V gene. The CDR3 length is 16 residues. CDR3 amino acids: CASSLGVGRTTGTQYF. In nucleotides, the CDR3 is TGTGCCAGCAGCTTGGGGGTGGGCAGAACGACAGGTACGCAGTATTTT.

This CDR3 is CATSGRQGTVTDTQYF. CDR3 in DNA: TGTGCCACCAGCGGCCGACAGGGGACTGTGACAGATACGCAGTATTTT. This rearrangement joins TRBV15 to TRBJ2-3, with 8 nucleotides matching TRBD1. The germline V gene has CDR1 LNHNV and CDR2 YYDKDF (reference sequence). J gave up 3 bases and V 5 bases, and 10 bases lay outside the gene matches. The CDR3 spans 16 residues.

As regards this clonotype: One base away lies a much larger clone, so this may be a sequencing read error. This sequence joins TRBV20-1 and TRBJ1-1, with a tentative D call TRBD1 (6 bases). This CDR3 is 15 amino acids long. Germline V CDR1 and CDR2: DFQATT, SNEGSKA (reference sequence). In DNA form, the CDR3 reads TGCAGTGCTAGAGATTCAGAAGGGGGGGACACTGAAGCTTCCTTT. Amino acid sequence: CSARDSEGGDTEASF.

V gene TRBV4-1 combines with J gene TRBJ1-2; D not certain. Germline assignment: CDR1 MGHRA and CDR2 YSYEKL. CDR3 length equals 15 residues. CDR3 nucleotides: TGCAGCGTTGAAGATGCCCTCAGGACCGACTATGGCTACACCTTC. Residues: CSVEDALRTDYGYTF.

V is TRBV20-1 and J is TRBJ2-1; possible D gene TRBD2, 6 bases. Germline V gene lookup returns CDR1 DFQATT and CDR2 SNEGSKA (reference sequence). Trimming left V 7 bases short and J 5 bases short, with 18 bases between. CDR3 length equals 14 residues. CDR3 sequence: CSVTSFATDNEQFF. The CDR3 DNA follows: TGCAGTGTAACTAGCTTCGCGACCGACAATGAGCAGTTCTTC.

With respect to this clonotype: A read error may be the cause here, since a much bigger clone is one base away. This chain links TRBV10-2 with TRBJ1-1; D unclear. The CDR3 is made up of 15 amino acids. Germline CDR1 WSHSY, CDR2 SAAADI. DNA for the CDR3: TGTGCCAGCAAGAGTGGGAGATACCTGAACACTGAAGCTTTCTTT. Translated, it gives CASKSGRYLNTEAFF.

In this sample, this clonotype turned up many times. The rearrangement uses TRBV4-1 and TRBJ1-5; D is perhaps TRBD1 (5 bases). CDR3 length: 14 amino acids. The germline CDR1 and CDR2 sequences are MGHRA and YSYEKL. V was cut by 4 bases and J by 4 bases, with 11 bases left in between. In nucleotides, the CDR3 is TGCGCCAGCAGCCCCAGAGAGGGGAATCAGCCCCAGCATTTT. It yields the protein CASSPREGNQPQHF.

This clonotype turned up a few times. J is TRBJ2-5 and V is TRBV7-6; possible D gene TRBD2, 5 bases. Germline V CDR1 and CDR2: SGHVS, FNYEAQ. Trimming removed 4 bases at V and 4 bases at J, with 28 bases between. This CDR3 comprises 19 residues. The CDR3 here is CASSSLGGVGSSGSETQYF. The DNA of the CDR3 is TGTGCCAGCAGCTCGTTAGGCGGTGTGGGTTCCTCGGGATCAGAGACCCAGTACTTC.

The chain combines TRBV25-1 with TRBJ2-7, with D tentatively TRBD2 (7 bases). V was trimmed by 4 bases and J by 4 bases, leaving 20 bases between them. The CDR3 contains 16 residues. Germline lookup yields CDR1 MGHDK and CDR2 SYGVNS. CDR3 nucleotides: TGTGCCAGCAGTGGGGGGCAGGGAGGGGTTCATTACGAGCAGTACTTC. Translating gives CASSGGQGGVHYEQYF.

The V call is TRBV11-2, the J call TRBJ1-6; perhaps TRBD1 as D (5 bases). Germline lookup yields CDR1 SGHAT and CDR2 FQNNGV. The CDR3 contains 15 residues. The germline V and J ends were trimmed by 1 base and 8 bases, with 12 bases remaining between them. DNA of the CDR3: TGTGCCAGCAGCTTAGTACCACAGGTCCATTCACCCCTCCACTTT. This translates into CASSLVPQVHSPLHF. The full variable domain, its missing parts supplied by reference TRBV11-2 and TRBJ1-6, is EAGVAQSPRYKIIEKRQSVAFWCNPISGHATLYWYQQILGQGPKLLIQFQNNGVVDDSQLPKDRFSAERLKGVDSTLKIQPAKLEDSAVYLCASSLVPQVHSPLHFGNGTRLTVT.

This clonotype was observed a handful of times. This may be a read error, as it is one base from a much larger clone. The rearrangement uses TRBV5-5 and TRBJ2-5; D gene unclear. V dropped 1 base and J dropped 1 base, with 8 bases sitting between them. The CDR3 extends over 14 amino acids. In germline, CDR1 is SGHKS, CDR2 YYEKEE (reference sequence). The CDR3 DNA is TGTGCCAGCAGCTTGCTCCCGGCCCAAGAGACCCAGTACTTC. Translated, it gives CASSLLPAQETQYF.

The CDR3 spells CSATTGNDDYEQYF. CDR3 in DNA: TGCAGTGCCACGACAGGGAACGATGATTACGAGCAGTACTTC. The chain has TRBV20-1 and TRBJ2-7; TRBD1 aligns across 7 bases. This CDR3 spans 14 amino acids. The trim removed 6 bases at V and 4 bases at J, leaving 12 bases unmatched. Germline assignment: CDR1 DFQATT and CDR2 SNEGSKA (reference sequence).

This chain joins TRBV2 and TRBJ2-5; TRBD1 is a possible D gene (6 bases). V shed 7 bases and J shed 4 bases, with 13 bases lying between them. From germline, CDR1 is SNHLY and CDR2 FYNNEI. The CDR3 is 13 amino acids. CDR3 sequence: CASTLQGSETQYF. CDR3 sequence (DNA): TGTGCCAGCACGTTACAGGGTTCAGAGACCCAGTACTTC.

The rearrangement uses TRBV9 and TRBJ2-7; D gene ambiguous. The CDR3 length is 12 residues. Trimming shortened V by 3 bases and J by 3 bases, and 7 bases separated the two germline ends. Germline V CDR1 and CDR2: SGDLS, YYNGEE. The CDR3 is CASSDGDYEQYF. DNA of the CDR3: TGTGCCAGCAGCGACGGTGACTACGAGCAGTACTTC.

The chain employs TRBV15 and TRBJ1-4; TRBD1 matches at 7 bases. There are 15 residues in the CDR3. With V trimmed by 3 bases and J by 5 bases, 6 bases remained unmatched. The germline V gene has CDR1 LNHNV and CDR2 YYDKDF (reference sequence). The CDR3 here is CATSRTGTQNEKLFF. The CDR3 region has the DNA TGTGCCACCAGCAGGACAGGGACCCAGAATGAAAAACTGTTTTTT.

CDR3 sequence (DNA): TGCGCCAGCAGCGCAGGGATGGGCCAAGAGACCCAGTACTTC. Amino acid sequence: CASSAGMGQETQYF. The genes are TRBV5-1 and TRBJ2-5, with a weak D call TRBD1 (5 bases). The CDR3 runs to 14 residues. Trimming removed 4 bases at V and 1 base at J, with 11 bases between. Germline V CDR1 and CDR2: SGHRS, YFSETQ.

V usage is TRBV19 and J usage is TRBJ1-6; D is ambiguous. The V end was cut by 2 bases, the J end by 6 bases, with 8 bases between. Germline CDR1 reads LNHDA; CDR2 reads SQIVND (reference sequence). The CDR3 runs to 14 residues. CDR3 loop: CASSIKKLNSPLHF. The CDR3 nucleotides are TGTGCCAGTAGTATAAAGAAACTTAATTCACCCCTCCACTTT.

The genes are TRBV19 and TRBJ1-2; 7 nucleotides line up with TRBD1. The germline CDR1 and CDR2 sequences are LNHDA and SQIVND (reference sequence). V shed 3 bases and J 7 bases; nucleotides not matched to a gene: 14. The CDR3 is 16 amino acids. The CDR3 coding sequence is TGTGCCAGTAGTATCAGGTCGGACAGGTCCCTCCGTGGCTACACCTTC. This encodes CASSIRSDRSLRGYTF.

This rearrangement joins TRBV2 to TRBJ1-2; a possible D gene is TRBD1 (6 bases). In germline, CDR1 is SNHLY, CDR2 FYNNEI. This CDR3 comprises 12 residues. V shed 5 bases and J shed 4 bases, with 8 bases lying between them. The CDR3 loop is CASSPGVYGYTF. The DNA of the CDR3 is TGTGCCAGCAGTCCAGGGGTCTATGGCTACACCTTC.

Note on this clonotype: A read error may produce the germline difference seen at one junction end. The rearrangement joins TRBV15 to TRBJ2-7; 12 nucleotides agree with TRBD2. This CDR3 is built from 15 residues. Looked up from germline, CDR1 is LNHNV and CDR2 is YYDKDF (reference sequence). The CDR3 here is CASSTLAGGNYEQYF. CDR3 DNA: TGTGCCAGCAGCACCCTAGCGGGGGGGAACTACGAGCAGTACTTC. Drawing the rest from reference TRBV15 and TRBJ2-7, the complete variable domain is DAMVIQNPRYQVTQFGKPVTLSCSQTLNHNVMYWYQQKSSQAPKLLFHYYDKDFNNEADTPDNFQSRRPNTSFCFLDIRSPGLGDTAMYLCASSTLAGGNYEQYFGPGTRLTVT.

There are many counts of this clonotype. The genes are TRBV6-1 and TRBJ2-5; unclear D gene. This CDR3 region has 13 residues. Per germline, CDR1 MNHNS and CDR2 SASEGT. Trimming took 3 bases from V and 2 from J, leaving 7 bases between them. The CDR3 reads CASSDRGQETQYF. In DNA, the CDR3 is TGTGCCAGCAGTGACCGTGGTCAAGAGACCCAGTACTTC.

This clonotype has only one observation. The CDR3 protein is CASSSIYYYEQYF. CDR3 nucleotide sequence: TGTGCCAGCAGCTCCATATACTATTACGAGCAGTACTTC. The chain carries TRBV7-9 and TRBJ2-7; no definite D call. This CDR3 has 13 amino acids. The V end was cut by 4 bases, the J end by 4 bases, with 11 bases between. The germline CDR1 and CDR2 sequences are SEHNR and FQNEAQ (reference sequence).

This clonotype was counted many times. The chain carries TRBV19 and TRBJ2-5; 10 bases are shared with TRBD2. This CDR3 spans 17 amino acids. V lost 8 bases, J lost 4 bases, and 16 bases stayed unmatched. CDR1 is LNHDA and CDR2 is SQIVND in the germline V gene (reference sequence). DNA of the CDR3: TGTGCCAGTCTCGGACGGGAGCGGGGGGGCCTCCGAGAGACCCAGTACTTC. Residues: CASLGRERGGLRETQYF.

A few counts support this clonotype. Written as DNA, the CDR3 is TGTGCCAGCAGTGACGGTGCTAACTATGGCTACACCTTC. It is translated as CASSDGANYGYTF. This chain connects TRBV25-1 to TRBJ1-2, with D uncertain. In germline, CDR1 is MGHDK, CDR2 SYGVNS. This CDR3 contains 13 residues. V lost 3 bases and J lost 0, with 5 bases in between.

The table lists this clonotype with a few counts. V usage is TRBV10-3 and J usage is TRBJ2-7; 7 nucleotides align to TRBD1. Germline values: CDR1 ENHRY, CDR2 SYGVKD. This CDR3 has 16 residues. V trimming: 1 base; J trimming: 3 bases; junction bases outside the gene matches: 9. The CDR3 region is CAISELEDRAGYEQYF. The DNA for the CDR3 is TGTGCCATCAGTGAGTTGGAAGACAGGGCCGGCTACGAGCAGTACTTC.

This sequence joins TRBV13 and TRBJ1-4, with 7 bases aligning to TRBD1. CDR3 size: 16 residues. Germline CDR1 reads PRHDT; CDR2 reads FYEKMQ (reference sequence). V was pared by 5 bases and J by 0 bases, with 6 bases of the junction left unmatched. This chain's CDR3 is CASSQADRATNEKLFF. For the CDR3, the DNA is TGTGCCAGCAGCCAAGCCGACAGGGCAACTAATGAAAAACTGTTTTTT.